These 8 T cell receptor beta chains were all obtained from the same sample, sequenced in a study of identical twins. TCRdb recomputed calls from the 5' RACE reads with MiXCR, one row per CDR3 protein. The repertoire holds 690,000 or so distinct CDR3 sequences, with around 8.6% as singletons. This sample also appeared in a second study, on yellow fever vaccine responses in identical twins.

Input material: PBMCs. The receptors were gathered from a woman aged 18-30 years in good health.

The DNA for the CDR3 is TGTGCCAGCACCAACCGCCGGAACACTGAAGCTTTCTTT. It codes for CASTNRRNTEAFF. V usage is TRBV6-1 and J usage is TRBJ1-1; D call uncertain. The CDR3 has 13 residues. Germline values: CDR1 MNHNS, CDR2 SASEGT. V was pared by 7 bases and J by 1 base, with 10 bases between.

This clonotype has only a few counts. V usage is TRBV10-3 and J usage is TRBJ2-5; D is uncertain. V lost 4 bases, J lost 4 bases, and 22 bases lay in between. The V gene's germline CDR1 is ENHRY and CDR2 SYGVKD. The CDR3 runs 17 residues. In DNA form, the CDR3 reads TGTGCCATCAGTGGACACCTTTTCTCGGGCGACGGAGAGACCCAGTACTTC. Translated, it gives CAISGHLFSGDGETQYF.

This chain uses TRBV28 with TRBJ2-4; D is perhaps TRBD1 (6 bases). This CDR3 contains 19 residues. Trimming removed 9 bases at V and 1 base at J, with 28 bases between. The germline V gene encodes CDR1 MDHEN and CDR2 SYDVKM. The CDR3 sequence is CASKPFSFSGRGAKNIQYF. CDR3 bases: TGTGCCAGTAAACCTTTCTCATTTTCGGGAAGGGGGGCCAAAAACATTCAGTACTTC.

This clonotype has at least ten counts. The chain links TRBV10-3 to TRBJ1-2; TRBD1 agrees at 8 bases. Trimming removed 6 bases from V and 3 bases from J; junction bases left unmatched: 3. Germline V gene data show CDR1 as ENHRY and CDR2 as SYGVKD. The length of the CDR3 is 13 residues. The CDR3 reads CAISEDRDYGYTF. CDR3 sequence (DNA): TGTGCCATCAGCGAGGACAGGGACTATGGCTACACCTTC.

This chain links TRBV27 with TRBJ2-5; D is possibly TRBD1 or TRBD2 (7 bases each). The V end lost 3 bases, the J end lost 2 bases, and 13 bases lay between the germline ends. Germline V gene sequence: CDR1 MNHEY, CDR2 SMNVEV (reference sequence). The length of the CDR3 is 15 residues. The DNA of the CDR3 is TGTGCCAGCAGTTTCACAGGGGAGGGGCAAGAGACCCAGTACTTC. Translated, it gives CASSFTGEGQETQYF.

This clonotype was seen repeatedly, ten times or more. This chain joins TRBV10-2 and TRBJ2-6; D may be TRBD1 (6 bases). The CDR3 is 14 amino acids. V dropped 9 bases and J dropped 4 bases, with 13 bases sitting between them. Germline V gene data show CDR1 as WSHSY and CDR2 as SAAADI. The CDR3 is CASLQGSGANVLTF. In nucleotides, the CDR3 is TGCGCCAGTTTACAGGGTTCCGGGGCCAACGTCCTGACTTTC.

The rearrangement joins TRBV6-2 or TRBV6-3 to TRBJ2-7; no clear D gene. Trimming pared 8 bases from V and 2 bases from J, leaving 13 bases between. The CDR3 is 13 residues long. The germline V gene has CDR1 MNHEY and CDR2 SVGEGT. The CDR3 spells CASASGPTYEQYF. The CDR3 DNA follows: TGTGCCAGCGCGTCAGGTCCCACCTACGAGCAGTACTTC.

The table lists this clonotype with a few counts. This rearrangement joins TRBV6-5 to TRBJ1-3; perhaps TRBD1 as D (6 bases). The V end lost 4 bases, the J end lost 3 bases, and 7 bases lay between the germline ends. CDR1 and CDR2 (germline): MNHEY, SVGAGI. The CDR3 runs to 13 residues. The CDR3 nucleotides are TGTGCCAGCAGTTCCAGGGGTGGAAACACCATATATTTT. It translates to CASSSRGGNTIYF.